The present T cell receptor beta chain was sequenced within a study of graft-versus-host responses after intestinal transplantation. The germline V gene has CDR1 SGHAT and CDR2 FQDESV (reference sequence). Deletions cut 5 bases from V and 14 bases from J, with 18 bases between. The CDR3 covers 12 residues. Profiled with immunoSEQ multiplex PCR; TCRdb holds only in-frame clones, not every one. There are some 110,000 clones in the sample; around 92% occur only once, and less than 1.5% lies in the top ten. About this clone itself: Its antigen remains unidentified.

The sequencing here drew on unstimulated CD8+ T cells sorted from spleen or lymph node cells, taken before transplant. The V gene is TRBV11-1, the J gene TRBJ1-1, with D tentatively TRBD1 (5 bases). The TCR originated in a human donor who was the organ donor for an intestinal transplant. This CDR3 reads CASSPGTEHTFF. CDR3 DNA sequence: TGTGCCAGCAGCCCAGGGACCGAGCACACATTCTTT.